This TCR beta chain was identified in a study of shared clonotypes between healthy human individuals. Study-wide background: CD4 naive and memory got three plates each, CD8 naive two, CD8 memory one.

Between the trimmed V and J ends, which lost 1 base and 0 bases, there was a span of 7 bases. There are 15 residues in the CDR3. Germline V gene lookup returns CDR1 MNHNS and CDR2 SASEGT. Ten or more counts support this clone. Its target is unknown. Deep was the level at which the assay was run. TCRdb's table, derived via immunoSEQ multiplex PCR, lists solely in-frame clones and lacks some. The data show hundreds of thousands of clones, roughly 73% seen once. Healthy HIV-negative adults with no recent acute infections or vaccinations were recruited as donors. Findings and caveats of the study: Incompleteness in sorted-subset sequencing, despite large depth, was shown by rarefaction.

The sample consisted of memory CD4+ T cells sorted from blood. Subset denoted: CD45RA-negative fraction. The origin of this receptor is a woman aged 25 to 45 in good health. The V gene is TRBV6-1, the J gene TRBJ1-5; D call uncertain. DNA of the CDR3: TGTGCCAGCAGTGAAGTCAGCCATAGCAATCAGCCCCAGCATTTT. It encodes CASSEVSHSNQPQHF.